The clone carrying this T cell receptor beta chain turned up a few times. Its antigen is as yet unknown. The data were obtained in a study of T cell repertoires in cytomegalovirus infection. Trimming took 4 bases from V and 6 from J; bases not matched to a gene: 6. The CDR3 is 15 residues long. The germline V gene has CDR1 MNHEY and CDR2 SVGEGT. Using its own MiXCR run on the reads, TCRdb lists one record per CDR3 protein. The sample includes about 310,000 distinct CDR3 sequences, 20% to 30% of them seen just once. Sequenced material: cultured PBMCs, taken from culture after CMV antigen stimulation. The sequence derives from a human donor in good health (CMV status not recorded). Some clones in this sample may be carry-over from other donors' samples. The genes are TRBV6-2 or TRBV6-3 and TRBJ2-1, with 10 nucleotides matching TRBD2. This CDR3 is CASSSPSGSSNEQFF. Written as DNA, the CDR3 is TGTGCCAGCAGTTCTCCTAGCGGGAGTTCCAATGAGCAGTTCTTC.